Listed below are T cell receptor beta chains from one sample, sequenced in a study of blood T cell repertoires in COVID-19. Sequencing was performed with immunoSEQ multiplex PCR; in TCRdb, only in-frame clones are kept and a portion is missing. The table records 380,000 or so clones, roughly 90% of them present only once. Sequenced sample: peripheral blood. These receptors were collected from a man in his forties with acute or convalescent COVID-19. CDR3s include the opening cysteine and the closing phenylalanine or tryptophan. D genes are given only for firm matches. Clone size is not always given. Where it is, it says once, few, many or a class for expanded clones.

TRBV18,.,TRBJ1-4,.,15,CASSPPDSLNEKLFF,TGTGCCAGCTCACCACCGGACAGTCTTAATGAAAAACTGTTTTTT
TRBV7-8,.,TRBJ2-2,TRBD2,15,CASRGLAGYTGELFF,TGTGCCAGCCGGGGACTAGCGGGGTATACCGGGGAGCTGTTTTTT
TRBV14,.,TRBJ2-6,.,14,CASSQALGANVLTF,TGTGCCAGCAGCCAAGCTTTGGGGGCCAACGTCCTGACTTTC
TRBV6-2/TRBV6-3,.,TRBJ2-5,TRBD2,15,CASSRPTGGWETQYF,TGTGCCAGCAGTCGTCCGACGGGGGGTTGGGAGACCCAGTACTTC
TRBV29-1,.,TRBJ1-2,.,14,CSASPGGAAYGYTF,TGCAGCGCATCGCCGGGAGGGGCGGCCTATGGCTACACCTTC
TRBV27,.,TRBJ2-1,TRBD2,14,CASSGSGSGNEQFF,TGTGCCAGCAGTGGAAGCGGGAGCGGGAATGAGCAGTTCTTC
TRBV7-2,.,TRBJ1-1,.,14,CASSPRRTNTEAFF,TGTGCCAGCAGCCCCCGGAGGACGAACACTGAAGCTTTCTTT
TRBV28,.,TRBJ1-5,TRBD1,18,CASSSLTGRFVRNQPQHF,TGTGCCAGCAGTTCGTTGACAGGGAGGTTCGTCCGCAATCAGCCCCAGCATTTT
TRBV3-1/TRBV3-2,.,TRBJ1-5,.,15,CASSQEGRAGQPQHF,TGTGCCAGCAGCCAGGAGGGTAGGGCTGGTCAGCCCCAGCATTTT
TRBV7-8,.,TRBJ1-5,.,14,CASSLLTGGQPQHF,TGTGCCAGCAGCTTATTAACCGGGGGTCAGCCCCAGCATTTT
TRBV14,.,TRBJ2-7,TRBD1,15,CASSSSFDRAYEQYF,TGTGCCAGCAGCTCCTCCTTTGACAGGGCCTACGAGCAGTACTTC
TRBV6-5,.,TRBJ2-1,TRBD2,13,CASSYRAGTRQFF,TGTGCCAGCAGTTACCGAGCCGGGACTAGACAGTTCTTC
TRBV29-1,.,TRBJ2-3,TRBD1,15,CSVEGGQGGTDTQYF,TGCAGCGTTGAAGGGGGACAGGGGGGGACAGATACGCAGTATTTT
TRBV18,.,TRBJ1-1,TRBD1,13,CASSPGTGNEAFF,TGTGCCAGCTCACCCGGGACAGGGAATGAAGCTTTCTTT
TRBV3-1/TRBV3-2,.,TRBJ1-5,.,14,CASSQQGNNQPQHF,TGTGCCAGCAGCCAGCAGGGTAACAATCAGCCCCAGCATTTT
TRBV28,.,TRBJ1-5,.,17,CASSLSFGEGNNQPQHF,TGTGCCAGCAGTTTATCCTTCGGGGAAGGAAACAATCAGCCCCAGCATTTT
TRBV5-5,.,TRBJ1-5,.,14,CASGRAPSNQPQHF,TGTGCCTCCGGGAGGGCCCCGAGCAATCAGCCCCAGCATTTT
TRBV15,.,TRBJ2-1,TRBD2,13,CATSSGAGDEQFF,TGTGCCACCAGCTCCGGGGCGGGGGATGAGCAGTTCTTC
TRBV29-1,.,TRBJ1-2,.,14,CSVGPNTANYGYTF,TGCAGCGTTGGCCCGAATACAGCTAACTATGGCTACACCTTC
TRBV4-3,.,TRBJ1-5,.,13,CASSQDRGQPQHF,TGCGCCAGCAGCCAAGATCGGGGTCAGCCCCAGCATTTT
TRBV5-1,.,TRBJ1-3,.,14,CASSLQSSGNTIYF,TGCGCCAGCAGCTTGCAGTCCTCTGGAAACACCATATATTTT
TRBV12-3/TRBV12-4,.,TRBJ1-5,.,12,CASSTPQGVKHF,TGTGCCAGCAGTACCCCTCAGGGTGTAAAGCATTTT
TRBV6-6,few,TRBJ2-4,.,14,CASSSERAKNIQYF,TGTGCCAGCAGTTCGGAGAGGGCCAAAAACATTCAGTACTTC
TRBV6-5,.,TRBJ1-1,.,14,CASSLRQVNTEAFF,TGTGCCAGCAGTCTGAGACAGGTGAACACTGAAGCTTTCTTT
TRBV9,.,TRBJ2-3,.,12,CASSVGRDTQYF,TGTGCCAGCAGCGTGGGGAGAGATACGCAGTATTTT
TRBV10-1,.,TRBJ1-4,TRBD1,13,CASIGQGREKLFF,TGCGCCAGCATAGGACAGGGTCGGGAAAAACTGTTTTTT
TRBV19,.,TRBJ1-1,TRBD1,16,CASSSQGGQGNTEAFF,TGTGCCAGTAGTTCCCAAGGGGGACAGGGGAACACTGAAGCTTTCTTT
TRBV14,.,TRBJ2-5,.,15,CASSQERGLQETQYF,TGTGCCAGCAGCCAAGAGCGGGGTTTACAAGAGACCCAGTACTTC
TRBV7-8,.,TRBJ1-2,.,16,CASSFSSGQGLGGYTF,TGTGCCAGCAGCTTTTCCAGCGGGCAGGGTTTGGGTGGCTACACCTTC
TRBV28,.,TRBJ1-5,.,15,CASTKVTGSNQPQHF,TGTGCCAGCACCAAGGTCACAGGAAGCAATCAGCCCCAGCATTTT
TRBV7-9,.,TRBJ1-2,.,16,CASSLSQGLDGYGYTF,TGTGCCAGCAGCTTAAGCCAGGGCCTTGATGGCTATGGCTACACCTTC
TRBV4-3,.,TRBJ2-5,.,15,CASSPSRGLQETQYF,TGCGCCAGCAGCCCTTCAAGGGGCCTCCAAGAGACCCAGTACTTC
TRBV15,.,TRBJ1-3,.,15,CATSMDRNSGNTIYF,TGTGCCACCAGCATGGACAGAAACTCTGGAAACACCATATATTTT
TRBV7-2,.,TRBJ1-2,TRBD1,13,CASSTGQGAGYTF,TGTGCCAGCAGCACCGGACAGGGGGCTGGCTACACCTTC
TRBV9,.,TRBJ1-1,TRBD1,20,CASSVSPLPGTGGQNTEAFF,TGTGCCAGCAGCGTATCCCCCCTCCCCGGGACAGGGGGCCAGAACACTGAAGCTTTCTTT
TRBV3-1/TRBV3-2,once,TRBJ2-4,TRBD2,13,CASSTSGGDIQYF,TGTGCCAGCAGCACTAGCGGGGGTGACATTCAGTACTTC
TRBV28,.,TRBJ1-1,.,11,CASSFMGSAFF,TGTGCCAGCAGTTTCATGGGCAGTGCTTTCTTT
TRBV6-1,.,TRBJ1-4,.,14,CASSDLGLDEKLFF,TGTGCCAGCAGTGATCTGGGGCTTGATGAAAAACTGTTTTTT